Listed here is a single T cell receptor beta chain. Its antigen is unknown. Qualities for individual bases were not recorded, and no much larger clone is one base off. The sample originates from a study of T cell responses to AZD1222 COVID-19 vaccine (dated by TCRdb to the early 2020s). General notes on the study: A total of more than 230 trial participants underwent TCR sequencing, of whom 207 had received two doses of AZD1222 and approximately 26 had received two doses of the MenACWY control vaccine. Enrollment into the trials was organized by age into subgroups of 18-55, 56-69 and 70-plus years, and those subgroups contained approximately 160, 26 and 62 TCR-sequenced participants, respectively. What the authors observed across the whole study: Conclusions about previously exposed vaccinees were limited because only five to seven AZD1222 recipients were SARS-CoV-2 seropositive at baseline. The 56-69-year group was small, and its depth increase did not reach significance, likely because of low power. Participants were mostly white British and included more females than males, and it was suggested by the authors that clonal diversity may have been underestimated. A significant rise in spike-specific TCR breadth and depth was observed after two AZD1222 doses relative to day 0 and relative to MenACWY recipients. Reportedly, almost half of the unique spike-specific TCRs recognized epitopes lying outside the regions that are mutated in the B.1.351 and B.1.1.7 variants. The whole spike protein was spanned by vaccine-associated CD4 TCRs, and dominant responses were seen in regions 160-218 and 743-854. Because no day 14 peak-response samples were available, repertoires were characterized only after the peak T cell response.

Sample time point, as interpreted from the label and publication: about 28 days (+/-7) after the second vaccine dose. The sample's treatment or condition label is to be understood as: meningococcal conjugate vaccine given as trial control. Vaccinee samples came from UK trials COV001 and COV002, including a single-blind randomized controlled phase 2/3 trial of AZD1222 (ChAdOx1 nCoV-19) in healthy adults. For TCRbeta chain sequencing, PBMC samples were collected from trial participants at day 0 and at day 28 after the second dose. Spanning cysteine to phenylalanine, the CDR3 consists of 16 amino acids. The retained sequence is limited to the CDR3, 48 bases, with the frame set at the first base. V lost 3 bases and J lost 5 bases; the stretch between them is 16 bases long. For CDR1 and CDR2, the germline V gene lists SGHAT and FQNNGV. The CDR3 regions of human TCRbeta chains were subjected to immunosequencing. Processing in the source paper ran as follows. TCRs in the repertoires were matched against a reference library of SARS-CoV-2-specific TCRs that had been generated with the MIRA antigen-specificity platform. Breadth was defined as the fraction of unique TCRs that were SARS-CoV-2-associated, and depth was defined as the fraction of total T cells that were SARS-CoV-2-associated. Each spike-specific TCR was assigned to its reactive spike region and to a CD4 or CD8 class using the MIRA data. Log10-transformed breadth and depth values were compared by one-way ANOVA with Sidak's multiple comparisons tests. This immuneACCESS table, as held by TCRdb, lists in-frame sequences with V and J called but not all clones. Of the missing ones, under half trace to an unresolved V gene in checked studies; the others have no known cause. V and J calls and clone size are as listed in that table; D and trimming were resolved from the DNA. This sample is represented by some 170,000 clones; 85% to 90% of them were singletons. The ten biggest clones cover 3.5% to 5.5% of the sample.

This clonotype originated in an adult who received the MenACWY meningococcal vaccine as a control. The specimen comprised peripheral blood, sampled 28 days after the second dose of the MenACWY control vaccine. The sequence links TRBV11-2 to TRBJ2-2, and perhaps TRBD2 as D gene, on 5 matching bases. DNA sequence: TGTGCCAGCAGCTTTAGGGCTAGCCCGTGGACCGGGGAGCTGTTTTTT. This yields the protein CASSFRASPWTGELFF.